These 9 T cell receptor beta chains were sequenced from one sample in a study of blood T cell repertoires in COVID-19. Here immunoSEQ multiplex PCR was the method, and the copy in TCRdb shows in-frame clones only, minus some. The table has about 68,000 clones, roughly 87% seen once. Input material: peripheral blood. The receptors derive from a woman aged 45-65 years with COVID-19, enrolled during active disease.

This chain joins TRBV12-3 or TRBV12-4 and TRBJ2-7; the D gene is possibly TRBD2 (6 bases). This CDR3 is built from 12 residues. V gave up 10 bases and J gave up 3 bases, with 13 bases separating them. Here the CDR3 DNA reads TGTGCCACCTCTCGGGGACTCTACGAGCAGTACTTC. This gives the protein CATSRGLYEQYF.

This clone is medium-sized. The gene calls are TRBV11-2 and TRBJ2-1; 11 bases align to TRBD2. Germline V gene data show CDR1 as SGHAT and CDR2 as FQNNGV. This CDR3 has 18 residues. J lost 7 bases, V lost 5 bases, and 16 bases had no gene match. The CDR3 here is CASSVKLAGALGGNEQFF. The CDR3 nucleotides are TGTGCCAGCAGCGTCAAACTAGCGGGAGCCTTAGGTGGGAATGAGCAGTTCTTC.

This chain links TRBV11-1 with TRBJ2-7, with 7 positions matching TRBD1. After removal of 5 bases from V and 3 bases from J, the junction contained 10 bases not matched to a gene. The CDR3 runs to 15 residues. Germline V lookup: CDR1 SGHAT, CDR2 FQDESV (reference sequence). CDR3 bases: TGTGCCAGCAGCCGAGAAACAGGGGCCGGCTACGAGCAGTACTTC. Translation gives CASSRETGAGYEQYF.

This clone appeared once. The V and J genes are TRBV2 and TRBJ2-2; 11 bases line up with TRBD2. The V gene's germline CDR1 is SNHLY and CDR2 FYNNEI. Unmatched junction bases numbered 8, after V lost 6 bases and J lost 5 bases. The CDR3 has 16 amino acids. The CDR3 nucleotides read TGTGCCAGCAGCCAAACTAGCGGGAGAATAACCGGGGAGCTGTTTTTT. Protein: CASSQTSGRITGELFF.

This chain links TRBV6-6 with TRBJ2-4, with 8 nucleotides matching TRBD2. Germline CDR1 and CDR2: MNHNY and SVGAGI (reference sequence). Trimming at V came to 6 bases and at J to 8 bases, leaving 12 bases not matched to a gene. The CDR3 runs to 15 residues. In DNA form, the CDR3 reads TGTGCCAGCAGGCCTGTAGCGGGGAGAGTTGACATTCAGTACTTC. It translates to CASRPVAGRVDIQYF.

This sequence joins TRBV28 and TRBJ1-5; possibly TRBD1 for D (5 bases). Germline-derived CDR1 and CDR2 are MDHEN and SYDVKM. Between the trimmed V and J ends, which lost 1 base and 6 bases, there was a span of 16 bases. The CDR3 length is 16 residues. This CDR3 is CASSLSGQGGGQPQHF. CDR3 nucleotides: TGTGCCAGCAGTTTATCAGGTCAGGGAGGAGGTCAGCCCCAGCATTTT.

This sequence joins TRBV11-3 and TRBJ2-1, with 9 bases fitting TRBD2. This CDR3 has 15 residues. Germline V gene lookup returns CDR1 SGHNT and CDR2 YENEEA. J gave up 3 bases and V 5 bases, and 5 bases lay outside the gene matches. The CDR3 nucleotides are TGTGCCAGCAGCCCACGACTAGCGGACTACAATGAGCAGTTCTTC. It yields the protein CASSPRLADYNEQFF.

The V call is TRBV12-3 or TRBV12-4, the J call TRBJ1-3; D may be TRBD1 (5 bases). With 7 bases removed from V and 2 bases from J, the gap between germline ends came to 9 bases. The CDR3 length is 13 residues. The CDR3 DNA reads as TGTGCCAGCAACCCAGGGCCTGGAAACACCATATATTTT. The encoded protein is CASNPGPGNTIYF.

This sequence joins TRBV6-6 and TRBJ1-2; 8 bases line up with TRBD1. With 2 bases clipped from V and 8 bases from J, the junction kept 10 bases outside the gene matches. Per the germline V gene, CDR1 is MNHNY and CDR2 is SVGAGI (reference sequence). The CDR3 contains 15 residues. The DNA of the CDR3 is TGTGCCAGCAGTTACGCCCTTCAGGGGGCGGGAGGCTACACCTTC. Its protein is CASSYALQGAGGYTF.